This T cell receptor (beta chain) came from a study of blood T cell repertoires in COVID-19. Study-level information: Material from acute and convalescent COVID-19 was sourced from the United States, Italy and Spain.

Germline V CDR1 and CDR2: MNHEY, SVGEGT. V was shortened by 3 bases and J by 1 base, with 23 bases between the two germline ends. The CDR3 has 19 residues. Source study methods: Nucleated cell number was recorded as an estimate derived from reference gene primer amplification. Generated by immunoSEQ multiplex PCR, the TCRdb table keeps only in-frame clones and is missing some. That table furnishes V, J and clone size, whereas the DNA furnished D and trimming. The sample holds around 89,000 clones; more than 70% are singletons and the top ten take over 13%. This chain links TRBV6-2 or TRBV6-3 with TRBJ2-3, with D perhaps matching TRBD2 (5 bases). What was sequenced was peripheral blood. The sequence was collected from a woman of 80 years or more with acute or convalescent COVID-19. CDR3: CASSYSLDWLPQGTDTQYF. In DNA form, the CDR3 reads TGTGCCAGCAGTTATTCCCTGGACTGGCTCCCTCAGGGCACAGATACGCAGTATTTT.